The 16 T cell receptor beta chains presented below share a single source sample, sequenced in a study of identical twins. TCRdb reprocessed the 5' RACE reads with MiXCR, giving one entry per CDR3 protein. There are 350,000 to 450,000 distinct CDR3 sequences in the sample; roughly 18% occur only once, and 10% to 15% lies in the top ten. Sequences were obtained from naive T cells sorted from blood. These receptor sequences come from a man aged 45-60 years in good health.

The rearrangement uses TRBV5-1 and TRBJ2-2; D possibly corresponds to TRBD2 (6 bases). Germline CDR1 and CDR2: SGHRS and YFSETQ. The germline V and J ends were trimmed by 0 bases and 1 base, with 13 bases remaining between them. The CDR3 sequence is 17 residues long. In nucleotides, the CDR3 is TGCGCCAGCAGCTTGGCCTTTACCGGGAGGAACACCGGGGAGCTGTTTTTT. Protein: CASSLAFTGRNTGELFF.

The chain uses TRBV12-3 or TRBV12-4 and TRBJ2-1, with a possible D match to TRBD2 (6 bases). CDR3 size: 12 residues. The V gene lost 6 bases and the J gene lost 8 bases, with 11 bases spanning the gap. CDR3: CASRTSLHEQFF. The CDR3 region has the DNA TGTGCCAGCAGGACTAGTTTACATGAGCAGTTCTTC.

The table lists this clonotype with a few counts. J is TRBJ1-2 and V is TRBV10-3; D might be TRBD1 (6 bases). V was clipped by 2 bases and J by 3 bases, with 19 bases between them. The CDR3 spans 17 residues. From germline, CDR1 is ENHRY and CDR2 SYGVKD. CDR3 sequence: CAISEALMGGADYGYTF. The CDR3 DNA reads TGTGCCATCAGTGAGGCCTTAATGGGGGGCGCAGACTATGGCTACACCTTC.

The chain has TRBV7-2 and TRBJ1-5, with D hard to call. V gave up 6 bases and J gave up 5 bases, with 11 bases separating them. The CDR3 sequence is 13 residues long. Germline values: CDR1 SGHTA, CDR2 FQGNSA. CDR3 in amino acids: CASSSQWDQPQHF. The CDR3 bases are TGTGCCAGCAGTTCCCAATGGGATCAGCCCCAGCATTTT.

This clonotype was seen ten or more times. The chain couples TRBV5-1 to TRBJ1-4, with D possibly being TRBD1 (6 bases). Germline V gene lookup returns CDR1 SGHRS and CDR2 YFSETQ. This CDR3 is 16 amino acids long. Between the trimmed V and J ends, which lost 4 bases and 5 bases, there was a span of 18 bases. CDR3: CASSRLEQGSNEKLFF. The CDR3 bases are TGCGCCAGCAGCCGACTGGAACAGGGCTCGAATGAAAAACTGTTTTTT.

This chain connects TRBV9 to TRBJ2-3; D may be TRBD1 or TRBD2 (5 bases each). Germline assignment: CDR1 SGDLS and CDR2 YYNGEE. V was clipped by 0 bases and J by 1 base, with 9 bases between them. The CDR3 length is 15 residues. The CDR3 DNA reads as TGTGCCAGCAGCGTAGCTCGGGGACGCACAGATACGCAGTATTTT. Protein product: CASSVARGRTDTQYF.

This clonotype appeared a few times. The chain combines TRBV9 with TRBJ2-1; 9 nucleotides align to TRBD2. CDR1 and CDR2 (germline): SGDLS, YYNGEE. V shed 6 bases, J shed 0 bases, and the junction held 4 bases outside the gene matches. This CDR3 contains 15 residues. CDR3: CASNRGGASYNEQFF. The CDR3 DNA sequence: TGTGCCAGCAACCGCGGGGGGGCCTCCTACAATGAGCAGTTCTTC.

The chain uses TRBV11-2 and TRBJ2-6; no reliable D call. This CDR3 is built from 18 residues. Germline V gene data show CDR1 as SGHAT and CDR2 as FQNNGV. Deletions cut 1 base from V and 4 bases from J, with 17 bases between. CDR3 loop: CASSLGPSGLRGANVLTF. In DNA form, the CDR3 reads TGTGCCAGCAGCTTAGGTCCGTCTGGCCTACGAGGGGCCAACGTCCTGACTTTC.

This clonotype was counted only a few times. V usage is TRBV5-1 and J usage is TRBJ2-6; D is uncertain. Germline assignment: CDR1 SGHRS and CDR2 YFSETQ. The length of the CDR3 is 17 residues. Trimming shortened V by 4 bases and J by 0 bases, and 14 bases separated the two germline ends. CDR3 nucleotide sequence: TGCGCCAGCAGCCTATGGGGTTCCCTCTCTGGGGCCAACGTCCTGACTTTC. Amino acids: CASSLWGSLSGANVLTF.

This clonotype was seen many times. The rearrangement links TRBV27 to TRBJ2-5, with 8 bases lining up with TRBD2. The CDR3 has 18 residues. CDR1 MNHEY and CDR2 SMNVEV come from the germline V gene (reference sequence). V trimming: 6 bases; J trimming: 2 bases; junction bases outside the gene matches: 17. CDR3 coding DNA: TGTGCCAGCAGGGGGTCCCCGGAGAGCGGGAGACGACAAGAGACCCAGTACTTC. It codes for CASRGSPESGRRQETQYF.

This clonotype was observed many times. V and J are TRBV6-2 or TRBV6-3 and TRBJ2-2; the D gene could be TRBD1 or TRBD2 (5 bases each). The CDR3 totals 17 residues. Per germline, CDR1 MNHEY and CDR2 SVGEGT. V was cut by 2 bases and J by 3 bases, with 16 bases left in between. The CDR3 sequence is CASSYLLRGTYTGELFF. CDR3 in DNA: TGTGCCAGCAGTTACCTTTTGAGAGGGACGTACACCGGGGAGCTGTTTTTT.

This clonotype showed up just a few times. V gene TRBV5-6 combines with J gene TRBJ2-1; 12 nucleotides match TRBD2. Losses at the gene ends were 2 bases for V and 10 bases for J; bases not matched to a gene: 13. CDR3 length equals 17 residues. Germline CDR1 is SGHDT and CDR2 is YYEEEE. CDR3 residues: CASSLFSITSGGREQFF. The CDR3 DNA reads as TGTGCCAGCAGCTTATTTTCAATAACTAGCGGGGGGAGAGAGCAGTTCTTC.

This clonotype was counted a few times. V is TRBV5-1 and J is TRBJ2-2; 7 bases are a match to TRBD1. Trimming cost V 3 bases and J 4 bases; bases outside gene matches: 3. This CDR3 contains 14 residues. Germline V gives CDR1 SGHRS, CDR2 YFSETQ. CDR3 in amino acids: CASSSGTATGELFF. CDR3 bases: TGCGCCAGCAGCTCCGGGACAGCCACCGGGGAGCTGTTTTTT.

The V and J genes are TRBV7-2 and TRBJ1-1; possible D gene TRBD1, 5 bases. The germline CDR1 and CDR2 sequences are SGHTA and FQGNSA. The CDR3 extends over 17 amino acids. The V end was cut by 5 bases, the J end by 1 base, with 20 bases between. In DNA form, the CDR3 reads TGTGCCAGCAGCCCGATAGGGACGGTAGTAAAGAACACTGAAGCTTTCTTT. As protein: CASSPIGTVVKNTEAFF.

The table lists this clonotype with a few counts. The chain combines TRBV11-1 with TRBJ1-1; TRBD1 matches 7 bases. The CDR3 is 18 residues long. Germline values: CDR1 SGHAT, CDR2 FQDESV (reference sequence). Trimming removed 3 bases from V and 1 base from J; junction bases left unmatched: 14. Here the CDR3 DNA reads TGTGCCAGCAGCTTTCGGCAGGGGGTCGGCGAGGGGAACACTGAAGCTTTCTTT. It is translated as CASSFRQGVGEGNTEAFF.

Regarding this clonotype: One end of the junction does not line up with germline, which may come from a read error. The chain is built from TRBV5-1 and TRBJ2-7; TRBD1 agrees at 10 bases. Germline V gives CDR1 SGHRS, CDR2 YFSETQ. The CDR3 covers 16 residues. CDR3 protein: CASSLATTGGSHEQYF. The CDR3, as DNA: TGCGCCAGCAGCTTGGCCACGACAGGGGGCTCCCACGAGCAGTACTTC.